These 3 T cell receptor beta chains were sequenced from one sample in a study of blood T cell repertoires in COVID-19 (dated by TCRdb to about 2020). Library creation used the immunoSEQ multiplex PCR assay. This is the immuneACCESS table as TCRdb keeps it, with only in-frame sequences that have V and J called. A part of the clones is gone; compared with another copy, unresolved V genes explain less than half, and the rest is unexplained. This sample has tens of thousands of clones in its table, and about nine tenths of those were observed once. The ten largest clones add up to roughly 11% of the sample. The sample consisted of peripheral blood. These receptors originate from a man in his sixties or seventies with active or convalescent COVID-19.

This clone turned up a few times. This chain connects TRBV18 to TRBJ2-3; D perhaps matches TRBD1 (6 bases). Germline loops: CDR1 KGHSH, CDR2 LQKENI. This CDR3 contains 15 residues. Trimming removed 0 bases from V and 3 bases from J, with 10 bases in between. In DNA form, the CDR3 reads TGTGCCAGCTCACCACCGACAGGCCTTACAGATACGCAGTATTTT. Translated: CASSPPTGLTDTQYF.

The V and J genes are TRBV3-1 (or the pseudogene TRBV3-2) and TRBJ2-2, with 10 bases matching TRBD2. V lost 1 base and J lost 6; bases outside the gene matches: 5. The CDR3 spans 16 residues. Germline CDR1 LGHDT, CDR2 YNNKEL (reference sequence). The CDR3 region is CASSQVLAGEPGELFF. Here the CDR3 DNA reads TGTGCCAGCAGCCAAGTCCTAGCGGGAGAACCCGGGGAGCTGTTTTTT.

In its sample, this clone was seen once. The chain recombines TRBV7-9 with TRBJ1-1, with a tentative D call TRBD1 (5 bases). The CDR3 spans 15 residues. Trimming stripped 5 bases from V and 6 bases from J, with 19 bases between. Germline V gives CDR1 SEHNR, CDR2 FQNEAQ (reference sequence). This chain's CDR3 is CASSTRIRGVAEAFF. In DNA form, the CDR3 reads TGTGCCAGCAGCACTCGTATACGGGGGGTGGCTGAAGCTTTCTTT. Filled out from reference TRBV7-9 and TRBJ1-1, the complete variable domain reads DTGVSQNPRHKITKRGQNVTFRCDPISEHNRLYWYRQTLGQGPEFLTYFQNEAQLEKSRLLSDRFSAERPKGSFSTLEIQRTEQGDSAMYLCASSTRIRGVAEAFFGQGTRLTVV.